These 13 T cell receptor beta chains came from one sample sequenced in a study of blood T cell repertoires in COVID-19. Assay used: immunoSEQ multiplex PCR; TCRdb lists only in-frame clones, some missing. The repertoire holds about 200,000 clones, 84% seen once, with 3% to 3.5% in the top ten. The sequenced material came from PBMCs or T cells enriched from blood (not recorded which). The receptors shown here come from a woman younger than 45 who had been exposed to COVID-19.

The rearrangement uses TRBV9 and TRBJ2-3; possible D gene TRBD2, 5 bases. The CDR3 sequence is 16 residues long. From germline, CDR1 is SGDLS and CDR2 YYNGEE. Trimming left V 4 bases short and J 4 bases short, with 19 bases between. CDR3 in amino acids: CASSPGGLAAPDTQYF. CDR3 in DNA: TGTGCCAGCAGCCCTGGTGGGCTAGCAGCCCCAGATACGCAGTATTTT.

V usage is TRBV7-9 and J usage is TRBJ2-7; the D gene is possibly TRBD1 (5 bases). Trimming cost V 7 bases and J 5 bases, with 9 bases left between them. The germline V gene has CDR1 SEHNR and CDR2 FQNEAQ (reference sequence). The CDR3 has 11 amino acids. The CDR3 protein is CASTLGDEQYF. CDR3 DNA sequence: TGTGCCAGCACCCTAGGGGACGAGCAGTACTTC.

V gene TRBV6-5 combines with J gene TRBJ1-1; 9 nucleotides agree with TRBD1. Unmatched junction bases numbered 5, after V lost 5 bases and J lost 1 base. The CDR3 length is 15 residues. The germline gives CDR1 MNHEY, CDR2 SVGAGI. The CDR3 here is CASSTWTGENTEAFF. CDR3 DNA sequence: TGTGCCAGCAGTACCTGGACAGGGGAGAACACTGAAGCTTTCTTT.

This clone has just one count. This chain uses TRBV6-5 with TRBJ1-4; TRBD1 aligns across 7 bases. CDR3 size: 15 residues. CDR1 is MNHEY, CDR2 SVGAGI, per germline. The V and J ends lost 6 bases and 6 bases, in that order; junction bases with no gene match: 10. CDR3 sequence (DNA): TGTGCCAGCAGCCCGAATTGGGACAGTGATGAAAAACTGTTTTTT. It yields the protein CASSPNWDSDEKLFF.

The rearrangement links TRBV5-8 to TRBJ2-5; 10 bases match TRBD1. This CDR3 is built from 13 residues. The V gene's germline CDR1 is SGHTS and CDR2 YDEGEE. J lost 7 bases, V lost 0 bases, and 0 bases had no gene match. The CDR3 region is CASSLGTGGTQYF. Written as DNA, the CDR3 is TGTGCCAGCAGCTTGGGGACAGGGGGGACCCAGTACTTC.

The rearrangement links TRBV30 to TRBJ1-1; D is undetermined. The length of the CDR3 is 13 residues. V was pared by 2 bases and J by 1 base, with 8 bases between. Germline V gene data show CDR1 as GTSNPN and CDR2 as SVGIG (reference sequence). CDR3 sequence reads: CAWSSGGNTEAFF. CDR3 coding DNA: TGTGCCTGGAGTTCGGGTGGGAACACTGAAGCTTTCTTT.

This chain joins TRBV15 and TRBJ1-3; D ambiguous. The CDR3 spans 14 residues. Per germline, CDR1 LNHNV and CDR2 YYDKDF (reference sequence). The germline V and J ends were trimmed by 4 bases and 9 bases, with 16 bases remaining between them. The CDR3 loop reads CATSTYEAGGTIYF. The CDR3 bases are TGTGCCACCAGCACCTACGAAGCAGGAGGCACCATATATTTT.

This chain joins TRBV19 and TRBJ1-1; D is perhaps TRBD1 (5 bases). The CDR3 consists of 15 residues. The germline V gene encodes CDR1 LNHDA and CDR2 SQIVND (reference sequence). Trimming took 2 bases from V and 3 from J, leaving 13 bases between them. CDR3 amino acids: CASSISLGADTEAFF. The CDR3 nucleotides read TGTGCCAGTAGTATAAGTTTAGGGGCCGACACTGAAGCTTTCTTT.

This chain joins TRBV7-8 and TRBJ2-3, with D possibly matching TRBD2 (6 bases). V gave up 5 bases and J gave up 6 bases, with 21 bases separating them. Germline values: CDR1 SGHVS, CDR2 FQNEAQ. The CDR3 length is 16 residues. As DNA, the CDR3 is TGTGCCAGCAGCATAATCCCGGGACTCCTAGGGGATACGCAGTATTTT. The encoded protein is CASSIIPGLLGDTQYF.

A single count supports this clone. V usage is TRBV21-1 and J usage is TRBJ1-5; the table's D call TRBD1 went unverified against the DNA. TRBV21-1 is flagged as a pseudogene. The CDR3 contains 18 residues. The CDR3 is CASSKALKDRATNQPQHF. The CDR3 nucleotides are TGTGCCAGCAGCAAAGCGCTTAAGGACAGGGCTACCAATCAGCCCCAGCATTTT.

The rearrangement links TRBV6-2 or TRBV6-3 to TRBJ1-1, with D unresolved. The CDR3 spans 14 residues. V shed 4 bases and J shed 2 bases, with 11 bases lying between them. Germline CDR1 and CDR2: MNHEY and SVGEGT. CDR3: CASSSTFRNTEAFF. The DNA of the CDR3 is TGTGCCAGCAGTTCAACCTTTAGAAACACTGAAGCTTTCTTT.

This clone was seen more than once but under ten times. This chain links TRBV5-3 with TRBJ1-5; D not resolved. TRBV5-3 falls under the ORF class, with uncertain function. The CDR3 extends over 16 amino acids. Trimming pared 4 bases from V and 2 bases from J, leaving 16 bases between. Here the CDR3 reads CARSPRHKRGNQPQHF. The CDR3 bases are TGTGCCAGAAGCCCTCGACACAAGCGGGGCAATCAGCCCCAGCATTTT.

The rearrangement joins TRBV5-4 to TRBJ1-2; the match to TRBD1 covers 8 bases. V dropped 5 bases and J dropped 6; count of bases not matched to a gene: 9. Germline CDR1 is SGHNT and CDR2 is YYREEE (reference sequence). The CDR3 is made up of 14 amino acids. DNA of the CDR3: TGTGCCAGCAGTTATAGCAGGGGGCGCGATGGCTACACCTTC. This encodes CASSYSRGRDGYTF.